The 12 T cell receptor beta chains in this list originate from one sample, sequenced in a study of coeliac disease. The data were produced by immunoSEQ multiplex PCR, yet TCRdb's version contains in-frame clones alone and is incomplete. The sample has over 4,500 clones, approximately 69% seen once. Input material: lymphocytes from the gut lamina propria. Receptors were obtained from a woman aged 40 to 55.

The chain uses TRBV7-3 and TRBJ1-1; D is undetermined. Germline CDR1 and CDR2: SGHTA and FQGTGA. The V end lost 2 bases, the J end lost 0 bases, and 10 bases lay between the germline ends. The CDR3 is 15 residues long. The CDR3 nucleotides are TGTGCCAGCAGCTTAGGAGGGCTTATGAACACTGAAGCTTTCTTT. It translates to CASSLGGLMNTEAFF.

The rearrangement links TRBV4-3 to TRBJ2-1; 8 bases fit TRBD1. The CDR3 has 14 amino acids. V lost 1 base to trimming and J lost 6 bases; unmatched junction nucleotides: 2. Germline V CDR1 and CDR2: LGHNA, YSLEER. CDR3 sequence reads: CASSQGDRFNEQFF. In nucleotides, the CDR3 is TGCGCCAGCAGCCAAGGGGACAGGTTCAATGAGCAGTTCTTC.

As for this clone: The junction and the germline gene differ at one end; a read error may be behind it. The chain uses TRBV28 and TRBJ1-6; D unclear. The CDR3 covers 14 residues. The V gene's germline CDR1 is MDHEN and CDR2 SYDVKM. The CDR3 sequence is CASSGSSYNSPLHF. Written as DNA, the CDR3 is TGTGCCAGCAGTGGGAGCTCCTATAATTCCCCCCTCCACTTT.

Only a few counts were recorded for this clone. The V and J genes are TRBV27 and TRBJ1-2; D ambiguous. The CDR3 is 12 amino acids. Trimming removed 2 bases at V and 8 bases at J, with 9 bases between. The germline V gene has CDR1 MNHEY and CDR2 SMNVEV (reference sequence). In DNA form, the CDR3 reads TGTGCCAGCAGTTTAAATGGCTGGGGCTACACCTTC. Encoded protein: CASSLNGWGYTF.

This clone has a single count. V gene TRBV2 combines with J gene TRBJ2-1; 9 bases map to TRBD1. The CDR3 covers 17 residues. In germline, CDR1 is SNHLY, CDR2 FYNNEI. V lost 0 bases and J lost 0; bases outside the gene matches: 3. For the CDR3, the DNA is TGTGCCAGCAGTGAAGCTGGGACAGGGAGCTCCTACAATGAGCAGTTCTTC. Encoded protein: CASSEAGTGSSYNEQFF.

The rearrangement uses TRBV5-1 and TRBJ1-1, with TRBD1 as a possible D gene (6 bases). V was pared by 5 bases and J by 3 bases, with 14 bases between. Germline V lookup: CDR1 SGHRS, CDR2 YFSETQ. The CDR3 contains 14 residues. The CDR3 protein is CASREQGTDTEAFF. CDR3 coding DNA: TGCGCCAGCAGGGAACAGGGAACGGACACTGAAGCTTTCTTT.

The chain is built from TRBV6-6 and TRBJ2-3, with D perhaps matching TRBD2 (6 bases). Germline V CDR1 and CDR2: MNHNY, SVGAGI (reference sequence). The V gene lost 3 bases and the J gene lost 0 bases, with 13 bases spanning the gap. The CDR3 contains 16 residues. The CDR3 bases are TGTGCCAGCAGTTATGGGCTAGCGATGAGCACAGATACGCAGTATTTT. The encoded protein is CASSYGLAMSTDTQYF.

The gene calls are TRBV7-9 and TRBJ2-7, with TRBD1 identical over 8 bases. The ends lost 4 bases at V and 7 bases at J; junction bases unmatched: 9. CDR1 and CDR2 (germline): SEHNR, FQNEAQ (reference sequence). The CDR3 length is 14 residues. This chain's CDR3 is CASSSGTGSGEQYF. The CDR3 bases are TGTGCCAGCAGCTCTGGGACAGGTTCGGGAGAGCAGTACTTC.

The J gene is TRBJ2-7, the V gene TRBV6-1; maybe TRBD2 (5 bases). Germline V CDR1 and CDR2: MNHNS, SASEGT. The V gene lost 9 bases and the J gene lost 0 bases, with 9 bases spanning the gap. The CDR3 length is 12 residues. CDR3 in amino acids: CASSDSSYEQYF. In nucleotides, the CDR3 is TGTGCCAGTAGCGACTCCTCCTACGAGCAGTACTTC.

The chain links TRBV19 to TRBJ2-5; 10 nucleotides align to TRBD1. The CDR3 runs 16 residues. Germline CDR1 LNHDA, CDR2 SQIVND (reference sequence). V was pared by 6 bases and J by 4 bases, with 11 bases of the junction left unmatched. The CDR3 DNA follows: TGTGCCAGTAGGCAAACCGGGACAGGGGACGGAGAGACCCAGTACTTC. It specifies CASRQTGTGDGETQYF.

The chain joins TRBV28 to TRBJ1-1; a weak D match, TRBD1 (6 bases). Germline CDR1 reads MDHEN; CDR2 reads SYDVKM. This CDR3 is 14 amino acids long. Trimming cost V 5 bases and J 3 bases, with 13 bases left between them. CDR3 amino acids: CASSPTGRYTEAFF. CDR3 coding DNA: TGTGCCAGCAGTCCTACAGGGCGGTACACTGAAGCTTTCTTT.

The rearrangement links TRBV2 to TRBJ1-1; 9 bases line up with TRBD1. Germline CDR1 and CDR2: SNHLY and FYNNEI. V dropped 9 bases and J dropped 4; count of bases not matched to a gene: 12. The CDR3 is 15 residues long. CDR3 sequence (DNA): TGTGCCAGACCCGGGACAGGGCGGGTGAGCACTGAAGCTTTCTTT. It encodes CARPGTGRVSTEAFF. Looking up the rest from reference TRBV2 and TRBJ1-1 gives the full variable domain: EPEVTQTPSHQVTQMGQEVILRCVPISNHLYFYWYRQILGQKVEFLVSFYNNEISEKSEIFDDQFSVERPDGSNFTLKIRSTKLEDSAMYFCARPGTGRVSTEAFFGQGTRLTVV.